The 20 T cell receptor beta chains given below trace back to one sample, sequenced in a study of shared clonotypes between healthy human individuals. Sequenced by immunoSEQ multiplex PCR; TCRdb stores in-frame clones only, minus some. The table records about 480,000 clones, about four fifths of them present only once. Sequenced: PBMCs. These receptors originate from a woman aged 40-49 years in good health. Some clones in this sample may be carry-over from other donors' samples.

V usage is TRBV9 and J usage is TRBJ2-1; no clear D gene. The CDR3 sequence is 17 residues long. The germline V gene encodes CDR1 SGDLS and CDR2 YYNGEE. Trimming took 0 bases from V and 0 from J, leaving 13 bases between them. DNA of the CDR3: TGTGCCAGCAGCGTAGCTCTGGCCCCTAGCTCCTACAATGAGCAGTTCTTC. Its protein product is CASSVALAPSSYNEQFF.

Details on this clone: This likely reflects a read error, since a far larger clone is one base away. The identical CDR3 is also encoded by other nucleotide sequences in the sample. V usage is TRBV7-2 and J usage is TRBJ1-2; D is possibly TRBD1 (6 bases). CDR3 size: 14 residues. Germline loops: CDR1 SGHTA, CDR2 FQGNSA. The CDR3 spells CASSRNTGTYGYTF. The CDR3 DNA reads TGTGCCAGCAGCCGAAACACAGGGACCTATGGATACACCTTC.

The chain uses TRBV29-1 and TRBJ2-4; D may be TRBD1 (6 bases). Germline V gene lookup returns CDR1 SQVTM and CDR2 ANQGSEA. V was pared by 2 bases and J by 5 bases, with 10 bases between. This CDR3 is built from 13 residues. CDR3 nucleotide sequence: TGCAGCGTTGAAAACAGGGCCGAAAACATTCAGTACTTC. This gives the protein CSVENRAENIQYF.

This clone appeared a few times. The rearrangement joins TRBV7-9 to TRBJ1-4; 8 bases align to TRBD1. Germline CDR1 is SEHNR and CDR2 is FQNEAQ (reference sequence). J lost 8 bases, V lost 5 bases, and 13 bases had no gene match. The CDR3 is 16 residues long. The CDR3 sequence: CASSPWETGAREKLFF. The CDR3 DNA reads as TGTGCCAGCAGCCCCTGGGAGACAGGGGCTCGGGAAAAACTGTTTTTT.

This chain links TRBV4-1 with TRBJ2-5, with D possibly being TRBD2 (5 bases). Per germline, CDR1 MGHRA and CDR2 YSYEKL. Trimming took off 1 base at V and 5 bases at J, with 11 bases between the two ends. The length of the CDR3 is 14 residues. The CDR3, as DNA: TGCGCCAGCAGCCAAGGAGGAGCGGACGAGACCCAGTACTTC. It specifies CASSQGGADETQYF.

This chain joins TRBV5-4 and TRBJ1-1; D remains unclear. V was pared by 2 bases and J by 5 bases, with 13 bases between. This CDR3 contains 14 residues. Looked up from germline, CDR1 is SGHNT and CDR2 is YYREEE (reference sequence). Here the CDR3 reads CASSFTELGTEAFF. The CDR3 DNA follows: TGTGCCAGCAGCTTTACCGAGTTGGGGACTGAAGCTTTCTTT.

The rearrangement links TRBV25-1 to TRBJ2-7, with 7 nucleotides matching TRBD2. Looked up from germline, CDR1 is MGHDK and CDR2 is SYGVNS. The CDR3 sequence is 15 residues long. The V gene end was trimmed by 3 bases and the J gene end by 0 bases; junction bases not matched to a gene: 5. The CDR3 loop is CASSDGAGDSYEQYF. As DNA, the CDR3 is TGTGCCAGCAGTGATGGGGCGGGAGACTCCTACGAGCAGTACTTC.

The chain is built from TRBV5-6 and TRBJ1-2, with 7 bases identical to TRBD1. Trimming removed 0 bases from V and 8 bases from J; junction bases left unmatched: 4. This CDR3 has 13 residues. Germline-derived CDR1 and CDR2 are SGHDT and YYEEEE. DNA of the CDR3: TGTGCCAGCAGCTTGGCCAGGGGGAGAGGCTACACCTTC. Its protein product is CASSLARGRGYTF.

The rearrangement links TRBV9 to TRBJ2-5; 7 bases match TRBD2. CDR1 SGDLS and CDR2 YYNGEE come from the germline V gene. V lost 5 bases, J lost 4 bases, and 14 bases stayed unmatched. The CDR3 spans 16 residues. CDR3 protein: CASSDTLAGVGETQYF. The CDR3, as DNA: TGTGCCAGCAGTGACACCCTTGCGGGAGTGGGAGAGACCCAGTACTTC.

This chain joins TRBV10-3 and TRBJ1-2; TRBD1 might be the D (5 bases). From germline, CDR1 is ENHRY and CDR2 SYGVKD. Deletions cut 4 bases from V and 5 bases from J, with 14 bases between. The CDR3 is made up of 14 amino acids. The CDR3 spells CAISGPREGYGYTF. CDR3 bases: TGTGCCATCAGTGGTCCCAGGGAAGGGTATGGCTACACCTTC.

As concerns this clone: In the same sample, other DNA sequences code for this CDR3. The CDR3 DNA reads as TGTGCCAGCTCACTCACAGGTGGGGACACTGAAGCTTTCTTT. It translates to CASSLTGGDTEAFF. The chain is built from TRBV18 and TRBJ1-1; D is perhaps TRBD1 (5 bases). The V and J ends lost 4 bases and 3 bases respectively, with 12 bases between them. Germline-derived CDR1 and CDR2 are KGHSH and LQKENI. The length of the CDR3 is 14 residues.

This clone was seen many times. The V gene is TRBV7-6, the J gene TRBJ1-4; weak D call: TRBD1 (6 bases). Germline loops: CDR1 SGHVS, CDR2 FNYEAQ. This CDR3 has 17 amino acids. V was cut by 4 bases and J by 0 bases, with 15 bases left in between. CDR3 nucleotide sequence: TGTGCCAGCAGCTCAACCTGGGGGCCTGCAACTAATGAAAAACTGTTTTTT. Protein: CASSSTWGPATNEKLFF.

The genes are TRBV5-4 and TRBJ2-5; 8 bases are a match to TRBD1. The better agreement between TRBJ2-7 and the DNA end casts doubt on the J call. This CDR3 contains 14 residues. CDR1 and CDR2 (germline): SGHNT, YYREEE (reference sequence). CDR3 in DNA: TGTGCCAGCAGCAAGTCGGACAGGGACGGCGAGCAGTACTTC. This encodes CASSKSDRDGEQYF.

In nucleotides, the CDR3 is TGTGCCAGCAGCAAAGCAACAGGCACAGATACGCAGTATTTT. As protein: CASSKATGTDTQYF. The chain combines TRBV7-2 with TRBJ2-3, with D unclear. The CDR3 runs 14 residues. Germline V gene sequence: CDR1 SGHTA, CDR2 FQGNSA. V was clipped by 5 bases and J by 1 base, with 10 bases between them.

For this clone: This may come from a read error, since a much larger clone is one base off. The gene calls are TRBV5-1 and TRBJ2-5, with D unresolved. In germline, CDR1 is SGHRS, CDR2 YFSETQ. V was cut by 4 bases and J by 5 bases, with 6 bases left in between. The CDR3 extends over 11 amino acids. The CDR3 region is CASSKGETQYF. For the CDR3, the DNA is TGCGCCAGCAGCAAAGGGGAGACCCAGTACTTC. The full variable domain, rest sourced from reference TRBV5-1 and TRBJ2-5, is KAGVTQTPRYLIKTRGQQVTLSCSPISGHRSVSWYQQTPGQGLQFLFEYFSETQRNKGNFPGRFSGRQFSNSRSEMNVSTLELGDSALYLCASSKGETQYFGPGTRLLVL.

The chain combines TRBV5-8 with TRBJ2-7; tentative D call: TRBD1 (6 bases). V lost 5 bases and J lost 4, with 16 bases in between. The CDR3 consists of 14 residues. Germline V lookup: CDR1 SGHTS, CDR2 YDEGEE. The CDR3 DNA is TGTGCCAGCAGACCGACAGGTCCAATTTACGAGCAGTACTTC. The encoded protein is CASRPTGPIYEQYF.

The chain carries TRBV6-6 and TRBJ1-5; 7 bases are shared with TRBD1. Germline-derived CDR1 and CDR2 are MNHNY and SVGAGI (reference sequence). V shed 2 bases and J 5 bases; nucleotides not matched to a gene: 6. The CDR3 has 15 residues. The DNA of the CDR3 is TGTGCCAGCAGTTACGGAGACAGGGACTATCAGCCCCAGCATTTT. It is translated as CASSYGDRDYQPQHF.

The V and J genes are TRBV11-2 and TRBJ2-7; D is possibly TRBD1 or TRBD2 (5 bases each). The length of the CDR3 is 17 residues. Per the germline V gene, CDR1 is SGHAT and CDR2 is FQNNGV. With 0 bases removed from V and 2 bases from J, the gap between germline ends came to 17 bases. The CDR3 is CASSLDQGGGSAYEQYF. Written as DNA, the CDR3 is TGTGCCAGCAGCTTAGATCAGGGCGGCGGGTCCGCCTACGAGCAGTACTTC. The variable domain in full, completed from reference TRBV11-2 and TRBJ2-7, reads EAGVAQSPRYKIIEKRQSVAFWCNPISGHATLYWYQQILGQGPKLLIQFQNNGVVDDSQLPKDRFSAERLKGVDSTLKIQPAKLEDSAVYLCASSLDQGGGSAYEQYFGPGTRLTVT.

This rearrangement joins TRBV28 to TRBJ2-5; TRBD1 matches at 10 bases. CDR1 and CDR2 from the germline V gene are MDHEN and SYDVKM. This CDR3 region has 15 residues. Trimming cost V 5 bases and J 5 bases; bases outside gene matches: 8. CDR3 sequence: CASSDRTGGVETQYF. The CDR3 DNA sequence: TGTGCCAGCAGTGACCGGACAGGGGGAGTGGAGACCCAGTACTTC.

J is TRBJ2-7 and V is TRBV19, with TRBD2 matching 12 bases. The CDR3 covers 16 residues. Germline V gene data show CDR1 as LNHDA and CDR2 as SQIVND (reference sequence). J lost 3 bases, V lost 4 bases, and 7 bases had no gene match. In nucleotides, the CDR3 is TGTGCCAGTAGTACCAAGACTAGCGGGAGCGGCTACGAGCAGTACTTC. It is translated as CASSTKTSGSGYEQYF.